This section outlines one T cell receptor (beta chain) sequence together with its context. The antigen is undetermined. The protocol was immunoSEQ multiplex PCR, while the TCRdb copy is restricted to in-frame clones and leaves out a portion. The sample has around 160,000 clones; about 91% are singletons. The data are from a study of T cell responses to AZD1222 COVID-19 vaccine. Study background: Second-dose intervals near 4 or 12 weeks were combined.

Study-level findings and limits: Increased Spike-specific TCR breadth and depth were observed after two AZD1222 doses. Regions left unmutated in variants are reportedly the target of nearly half of spike-specific TCRs. Spike regions recognized by vaccine-associated CD4 TCRs spanned the protein, led by 160-218 and 743-854.

The V gene's germline CDR1 is MDHEN and CDR2 SYDVKM. The CDR3 runs 14 residues. Trimming took 3 bases from V and 4 from J, leaving 9 bases between them. The source was peripheral blood, collected on day 0 of AZD1222 vaccination. The sequence was obtained from an adult in good health. The V gene is TRBV28, the J gene TRBJ2-2, with D possibly TRBD1 on 5 matching bases. The CDR3 loop reads CASSLTVLTGELFF. DNA for the CDR3: TGTGCCAGCAGTTTGACAGTGCTCACCGGGGAGCTGTTTTTT. Supplemented by reference TRBV28 and TRBJ2-2, the full variable domain reads DVKVTQSSRYLVKRTGEKVFLECVQDMDHENMFWYRQDPGLGLRLIYFSYDVKMKEKGDIPEGYSVSREKKERFSLILESASTNQTSMYLCASSLTVLTGELFFGEGSRLTVL.